Below are 11 T cell receptor beta chains sequenced from a single sample in a study of blood T cell repertoires in COVID-19. Profiled with immunoSEQ multiplex PCR; TCRdb holds only in-frame clones, not every one. The sample lists 60,000 or so clones; over 75% were seen once. Sequenced: peripheral blood. Every receptor here comes from an older woman with active COVID-19.

This clone has only one observation. This sequence joins TRBV6-2 or TRBV6-3 and TRBJ2-1, with D perhaps TRBD1 (6 bases). The CDR3 extends over 17 amino acids. CDR1 and CDR2 from the germline V gene are MNHEY and SVGEGT. V was trimmed by 0 bases and J by 6 bases, leaving 18 bases between them. The CDR3 nucleotides read TGTGCCAGCAGTTACTCGATCGCAGGGGACCTGTTCAATGAGCAGTTCTTC. Protein: CASSYSIAGDLFNEQFF.

This chain joins TRBV18 and TRBJ1-1; D is unresolved. The CDR3 runs 14 residues. V lost 6 bases and J 3 bases, leaving 14 bases between the germline ends. Germline lookup yields CDR1 KGHSH and CDR2 LQKENI. The CDR3 loop is CASSQLGADTEAFF. CDR3 bases: TGTGCCAGCTCTCAGCTGGGCGCAGACACTGAAGCTTTCTTT.

This clone showed up just a few times. J is TRBJ2-7 and V is TRBV5-1; the D gene is possibly TRBD2 (5 bases). V lost 2 bases, J lost 3 bases, and 12 bases lay in between. Germline CDR1 is SGHRS and CDR2 is YFSETQ. The CDR3 runs 14 residues. CDR3 nucleotides: TGCGCCAGCAGCTTCGGACTGGAGAGCTACGAGCAGTACTTC. Encoded protein: CASSFGLESYEQYF.

CDR3 nucleotides: TGTGCCAGCAGTGACAGGGCATCACCCCTCCACTTT. Amino acids: CASSDRASPLHF. J is TRBJ1-6 and V is TRBV2, with TRBD1 as a possible D gene (5 bases). Deletions cut 3 bases from V and 10 bases from J, with 7 bases between. The CDR3 totals 12 residues. The germline V gene encodes CDR1 SNHLY and CDR2 FYNNEI.

The chain combines TRBV30 with TRBJ1-5; possibly TRBD1 for D (5 bases). The CDR3 runs 13 residues. V was clipped by 3 bases and J by 4 bases, with 10 bases between them. The germline gives CDR1 GTSNPN, CDR2 SVGIG (reference sequence). This CDR3 is CAWSGGQNQPQHF. The CDR3 DNA reads TGTGCCTGGAGCGGGGGTCAAAATCAGCCCCAGCATTTT.

The V gene is TRBV12-3 or TRBV12-4, the J gene TRBJ1-2; D unresolved. The CDR3 totals 13 residues. Trimming left V 2 bases short and J 4 bases short, with 8 bases between. The CDR3 nucleotides read TGTGCCAGCAGTTTAAAGCTGTCCTATGGCTACACCTTC. Translated, it gives CASSLKLSYGYTF.

The rearrangement uses TRBV6-6 and TRBJ2-7, with TRBD2 matching over 10 bases. Germline loops: CDR1 MNHNY, CDR2 SVGAGI (reference sequence). The CDR3 consists of 15 residues. V gave up 6 bases and J gave up 4 bases; unmatched junction bases: 9. CDR3 coding DNA: TGTGCCAGCAGGGGGGGTACTAGCGGGGCGTACGAGCAGTACTTC. It codes for CASRGGTSGAYEQYF.

The chain combines TRBV5-1 with TRBJ2-2; D is possibly TRBD1 (6 bases). The germline gives CDR1 SGHRS, CDR2 YFSETQ. The ends were cut back, 5 bases at V and 7 bases at J, with 15 bases in the middle. This CDR3 is 14 amino acids long. The DNA for the CDR3 is TGCGCCAGCAGGTGGGGCCAGGGACACGGGGAGCTGTTTTTT. It codes for CASRWGQGHGELFF. The full variable domain, with the rest looked up from reference TRBV5-1 and TRBJ2-2, is KAGVTQTPRYLIKTRGQQVTLSCSPISGHRSVSWYQQTPGQGLQFLFEYFSETQRNKGNFPGRFSGRQFSNSRSEMNVSTLELGDSALYLCASRWGQGHGELFFGEGSRLTVL.

The gene calls are TRBV7-9 and TRBJ2-4, with D tentatively TRBD2 (6 bases). Trimming took 5 bases from V and 1 from J, leaving 15 bases between them. The CDR3 has 16 amino acids. Germline CDR1 is SEHNR and CDR2 is FQNEAQ (reference sequence). The CDR3 coding sequence is TGTGCCAGCAGCCCTCAGGCTGGAGGGGCCAAAAACATTCAGTACTTC. This codes for CASSPQAGGAKNIQYF.

The V gene is TRBV11-3, the J gene TRBJ2-5, with TRBD1 matching over 11 bases. J gave up 7 bases and V 1 base, and 2 bases lay outside the gene matches. CDR3 length equals 14 residues. The V gene's germline CDR1 is SGHNT and CDR2 YENEEA. Here the CDR3 DNA reads TGTGCCAGCAGCTTAGGGACAGGGGGCGCGACCCAGTACTTC. It codes for CASSLGTGGATQYF.

This rearrangement joins TRBV3-1 (or the pseudogene TRBV3-2) to TRBJ2-7, with 9 bases matching TRBD2. Germline CDR1 is LGHDT and CDR2 is YNNKEL (reference sequence). The CDR3 covers 15 residues. J gave up 3 bases and V 3 bases, and 6 bases lay outside the gene matches. The CDR3 sequence: CASSQASGEIYEQYF. The CDR3 DNA is TGTGCCAGCAGCCAGGCTAGCGGGGAAATCTACGAGCAGTACTTC.